Detailed here is one T cell receptor (beta chain). Cycle 7 day 1, cycle 4 day 1, and baseline were the timepoints at which blood was sampled. Assay: immunoSEQ multiplex PCR; the TCRdb copy retains only in-frame clones and omits some. The sample contains about 22,000 clones, less than 90% of which appear only once. The sample comes from a study of OX40 agonist ivuxolimab in advanced cancers. Overall study: Of the participants, approximately 44% had some prior anti-PD-1, anti-PD-L1 or anti-CTLA-4 therapy, which was allowed. Of the patients, three showed partial responses, one with hepatocellular carcinoma and two with cutaneous melanoma.

The CDR3 is 13 residues long. The germline V gene encodes CDR1 MNHEY and CDR2 SVGAGI. Between the trimmed V and J ends, which lost 6 bases and 5 bases, there was a span of 14 bases. The clonotype originates from an adult with an advanced solid tumor such as melanoma, head and neck, liver or kidney cancer. The rearrangement uses TRBV6-5 and TRBJ2-7, with D hard to call. Sequences were derived from CD4+ or CD8+ T cells sorted from blood, sampled in a trial of the OX40 agonist ivuxolimab. DNA of the CDR3: TGTGCCAGCAGCCTAAAGAGTAGGGACGAGCAGTACTTC. Translation gives CASSLKSRDEQYF.